These T cell receptor beta chains were read from a single sample in a study of Ad26.COV2.S vaccination and SARS-CoV-2 variants. The protocol was immunoSEQ multiplex PCR, while the TCRdb copy is restricted to in-frame clones and leaves out a portion. The table lists some 300,000 clones, 70% to 90% of them singletons. This material consisted of peripheral blood, taken in a trial of Ad26.COV2.S vaccine versus placebo. Receptors were obtained from a person between 18 and 60 years old who received the Ad26.COV2.S COVID-19 vaccine or a placebo. Each CDR3 is given with its conserved first and last residue. The order of the fields is V gene, J gene, D gene, clone size, CDR3 protein, CDR3 DNA. The D gene is left open where the match is weak. Clone size is shown for a subset of rows, as once, few, many or a class of expanded clone.

>TRBV9|TRBJ2-4|TRBD2|few
CASSDGGLAGKNIQYF
TGTGCCAGCAGCGACGGGGGACTAGCGGGCAAAAACATTCAGTACTTC
>TRBV6-5|TRBJ1-4|TRBD1|.
CASSRGRVEKLFF
TGTGCCAGCAGTAGGGGGCGGGTTGAAAAACTGTTTTTT
>TRBV2|TRBJ2-3|.|.
CASSADSRSADTQYF
TGTGCCAGCAGTGCTGACAGTCGTTCGGCGGATACGCAGTATTTT
>TRBV12-3/TRBV12-4|TRBJ2-3|.|.
CASVDTITDTQYF
TGTGCCAGCGTAGACACGATCACAGATACGCAGTATTTT
>TRBV11-2|TRBJ1-1|TRBD1|.
CASSRGQAATWMNTEAFF
TGTGCCAGCAGCCGGGGACAGGCAGCGACATGGATGAACACTGAAGCTTTCTTT
>TRBV3-1/TRBV3-2|TRBJ2-7|.|.
CASSQDQEIYEQYF
TGTGCCAGCAGCCAAGATCAGGAGATCTACGAGCAGTACTTC
>TRBV10-3|TRBJ2-7|TRBD1|.
CAISTGGDSHEQYF
TGTGCCATCAGCACAGGGGGCGATTCCCACGAGCAGTACTTC
>TRBV28|TRBJ1-2|TRBD1|many
CASSFPVAGQRYGYTF
TGTGCCAGCAGTTTCCCCGTCGCGGGACAGCGCTATGGCTACACCTTC
>TRBV6-5|TRBJ2-7|.|.
CASSYRDRIYEQYF
TGTGCCAGCAGTTACCGTGACAGAATTTACGAGCAGTACTTC
>TRBV28|TRBJ1-1|.|.
CASSLPYLTGSGDEAFF
TGTGCCAGCAGTTTACCGTATCTAACGGGCTCGGGGGATGAAGCTTTCTTT
>TRBV6-5|TRBJ2-2|TRBD1|.
CASSYSGQGIGELFF
TGTGCCAGCAGTTACTCGGGACAGGGGATCGGGGAGCTGTTTTTT